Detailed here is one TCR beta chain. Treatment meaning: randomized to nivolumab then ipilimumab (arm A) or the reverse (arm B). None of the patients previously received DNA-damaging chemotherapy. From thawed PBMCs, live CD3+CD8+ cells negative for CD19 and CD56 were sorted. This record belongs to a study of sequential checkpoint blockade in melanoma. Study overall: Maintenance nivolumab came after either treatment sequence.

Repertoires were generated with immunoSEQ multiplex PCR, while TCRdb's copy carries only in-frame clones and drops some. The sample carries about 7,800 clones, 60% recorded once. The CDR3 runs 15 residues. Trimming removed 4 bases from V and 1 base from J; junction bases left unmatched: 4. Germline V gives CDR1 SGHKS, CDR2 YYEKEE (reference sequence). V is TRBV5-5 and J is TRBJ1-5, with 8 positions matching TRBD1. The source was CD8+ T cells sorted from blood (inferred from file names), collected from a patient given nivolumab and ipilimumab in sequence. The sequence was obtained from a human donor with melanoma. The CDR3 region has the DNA TGTGCCAGCAGCCGCGGACAGGGAAGCAATCAGCCCCAGCATTTT. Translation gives CASSRGQGSNQPQHF.